Listed below are T cell receptor beta chains from one sample, sequenced in a study of blood T cell repertoires in COVID-19. Sequencing was performed with immunoSEQ multiplex PCR; in TCRdb, only in-frame clones are kept and a portion is missing. The table includes roughly 250,000 clones, 84% detected once. Sequencing was performed on peripheral blood. These receptors were obtained from a man over 45 with acute or convalescent COVID-19. Each CDR3 is given without its conserved first and last residue.

v_gene	j_gene	CDR3aa
TRBV7-3	TRBJ2-7	ASSLQGRDYEQY
TRBV29-1	TRBJ2-3	SVEDGPGLAGAPDTQY
TRBV25-1	TRBJ1-1	ASRYRGNTEAF
TRBV15	TRBJ2-7	ATSRGDREVYEQY
TRBV25-1	TRBJ1-2	ASTKTGDWYGYT
TRBV7-3	TRBJ2-2	ASSPRQGRLNTGELF
TRBV4-1	TRBJ1-2	ASSQVAGPNYGYT
TRBV27	TRBJ2-1	ASSFRHNEQF
TRBV7-9	TRBJ1-3	ASIVFRPDSGNTIY
TRBV5-4	TRBJ2-4	ASSNPSGAENIQY
TRBV3-1/TRBV3-2	TRBJ1-1	ASSQDGRGNTEAF
TRBV11-2	TRBJ2-7	ASSLAPVLYEQY
TRBV6-5	TRBJ2-7	ASRTGTGYTYEQY
TRBV28	TRBJ2-7	ASRTASSGSYEQY
TRBV2	TRBJ1-5	ASSVVTGYQPQH
TRBV5-5	TRBJ1-4	ASQDLGEEKLF
TRBV11-2	TRBJ2-1	ASSFSSTSGFEQF
TRBV6-5	TRBJ2-2	ASSYSVGELF
TRBV19	TRBJ2-2	ASSRTQTATNTGELF
TRBV5-1	TRBJ2-7	ASSLAGGRDTYEQY
TRBV7-9	TRBJ1-2	ASSPQPDRADYGYT
TRBV6-1	TRBJ2-1	ASSFLAGVDNEQF
TRBV4-1	TRBJ1-5	ASSQDRGQPQH
TRBV25-1	TRBJ2-7	ASSEGRGGEQY
TRBV7-8	TRBJ2-1	ASSLGVAGGNEQF
TRBV29-1	TRBJ1-2	SVVQDRGVYGYT
TRBV5-4	TRBJ1-2	ASSSRVLTLANYGYT
TRBV27	TRBJ1-2	ASSLRTGLRGGYT
TRBV18	TRBJ1-2	ASSPQGVYGYT
TRBV10-3	TRBJ1-3	ATDGGQLYSGNTIY
TRBV27	TRBJ2-1	ASRLAGGRYEQF
TRBV9	TRBJ2-2	ASSISGRADTGELF
TRBV11-3	TRBJ2-3	ASSANRGGGTDTQY
TRBV9	TRBJ2-2	ASSSRTSATGELF
TRBV5-4	TRBJ1-2	ASSLSTGKGYGYT
TRBV5-6	TRBJ2-7	ASSGQGAGAYEQY
TRBV15	TRBJ1-2	ATSRGTPGQYGYT
TRBV9	TRBJ2-2	ASSVREIGTGELF
TRBV7-3	TRBJ2-7	ASSPRQGSGEQY
TRBV5-1	TRBJ1-1	ASRSDRNTEAF
TRBV4-1	TRBJ2-1	ASSSYQSGISYNEQF
TRBV5-1	TRBJ2-3	ASSFTGLDTQY